This entry features one TCR beta chain sequence. Its target antigen remains unknown. There are no base qualities to consult, and no much larger clone falls within one base. This sample was included in a study of blood T cells in healthy people across ages (dated by TCRdb to between 2015 and 2017). Regarding the study in general: In model experiments, template switching captured about one uniquely barcoded TCR beta cDNA molecule for every two T cells. Age-related changes in TCR beta repertoire diversity were measured in the study by deep sequencing normalized with unique cDNA molecular identifiers. The donors were split into four age groups: young (average around 17 years), middle-aged (around 40), aged (about 62) and long-lived (over 75). To avoid experimental bias, donors of different ages were spread randomly across the sequencing lanes. For two donors (one aged 18 to 30 and one aged 80 or older), the study analyzed two additional independent replicas of 1 million unique cDNA reads from the same blood draw. Overall study results and their limits: Observed TCR beta diversity per million T cells fell roughly linearly with age, and a significant reduction was already apparent by age around 36. Since profiling was done on bulk unsorted PBMCs, naive and antigen-experienced compartments could not be conclusively compared. Compared with the aged group, the long-lived group had more naive CD4+ T cells, fewer expanded clones and increased TCR diversity, a pattern suggesting age selection. The CMV infection status of donors was not known, potentially confounding age-related changes in expanded clonotypes. Estimates of total diversity based on one million sequenced T cells were considered lower bounds and underestimates. There was a strong correlation between observed TCR beta diversity and the percentage of naive T cells measured by flow cytometry.

Systemically healthy Caucasian individuals from Russia, 39 in total and aged about 6 to 95 years, were included as donors. About 9.1 milliliters of peripheral blood were collected from each donor into EDTA-treated Vacutainer tubes. Ficoll-Paque density-gradient centrifugation was used to isolate PBMCs, with at least 7 million per sample. Trizol reagent was used to extract total RNA from PBMCs, with at least 6 micrograms per sample. For every donor, an aliquot of PBMCs went through flow cytometry to measure the percentages of naive CD45RAhigh/CD27high T cells. The library was built by means of 5' RACE. TCRdb shows the sequencer as Illumina HiSeq 2500. A second PCR of about 6 to 12 cycles was run with a J-beta primer mix and a sample-barcoded 5' primer. Each TCR beta cDNA molecule received a unique molecular identifier from a template-switch 5' adaptor carrying 12 random nucleotides. Each sample yielded at least 2.5 million CDR3-containing paired-end reads. First-strand cDNA synthesis was performed from all RNA using the Mint cDNA synthesis kit, with priming by a TRBC-specific oligonucleotide. After uracil-DNA glycosylase treatment, a first 18-cycle PCR used universal primers M1SS and BC2_uni_R on all cDNA. For the original study's pipeline: For normalization, 1 million high-quality reads were randomly selected from each sample, with every read carrying a distinct molecular identifier. Reads with shared molecular identifiers were discarded instead of being binned into consensus sequences. MiTCR, set to a Q25 quality threshold and the strictest error-elimination algorithm, was used for CDR3 identification, clonotype clustering and error correction. A nonparametric unseen species model with Euler transformation was used to estimate lower-bound total TCR beta diversity. The raw public data were reprocessed by TCRdb itself: fastp quality trimming at Q25, MiXCR clonotype calling, in-frame beta chains only. Duplicate CDR3 protein sequences are folded into a single record with the most common DNA and genes. These V and J calls rely on TCRdb rather than the paper's analysis. The sample has 650,000 to 700,000 distinct CDR3 sequences on record, about a third of them singletons. The top ten hold approximately 15% of the sample.

The CDR3 numbers 15 residues from cysteine through phenylalanine. Of all the DNA, just the CDR3 is kept, 45 bases in frame from base 1. Deletion took 11 bases off V and 4 bases off J, with a span of 24 bases between the germline ends. Sequences MNHEY (CDR1) and SVGAGI (CDR2) are obtained from the germline V gene. The rearranged chain carries TRBV6-5 and TRBJ2-7; a tentative D match to TRBD1 spans 6 bases. This TCR was sampled from a woman older than 75 in good health. Donor details come from another sample of the same person, matched by shared clones. The sequencing input was blood. The DNA sequence is given as TGTGCCGGCTCAAAAAGCAGGGGCATAGGGTACGAGCAGTACTTC. This gives the protein CAGSKSRGIGYEQYF.